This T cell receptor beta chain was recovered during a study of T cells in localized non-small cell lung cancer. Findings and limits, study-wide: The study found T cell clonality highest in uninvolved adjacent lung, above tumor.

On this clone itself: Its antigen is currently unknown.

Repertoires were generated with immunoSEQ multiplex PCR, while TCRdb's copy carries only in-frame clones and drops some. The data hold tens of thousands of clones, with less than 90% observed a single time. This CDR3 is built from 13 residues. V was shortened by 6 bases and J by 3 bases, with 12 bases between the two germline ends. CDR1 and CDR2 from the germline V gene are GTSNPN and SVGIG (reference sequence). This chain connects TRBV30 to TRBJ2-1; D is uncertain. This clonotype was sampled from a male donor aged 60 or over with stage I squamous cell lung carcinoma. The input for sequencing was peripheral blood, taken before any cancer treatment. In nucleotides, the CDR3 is TGTGCCTGTTCCAGTGTCGGCTACAATGAGCAGTTCTTC. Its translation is CACSSVGYNEQFF.